This T cell receptor (beta chain) was obtained from a study of T cells in localized non-small cell lung cancer. A few counts support this clone. What it binds is not known. Lacking atypia, the adjacent lung had been sampled at least 2 cm away from the tumor margin. The junction had 6 bases not matched to a gene; V was cut back by 4 bases and J by 1 base. This CDR3 is built from 15 residues. Per germline, CDR1 LNHNV and CDR2 YYDKDF (reference sequence). Clones were sequenced by immunoSEQ multiplex PCR, and TCRdb holds only the in-frame ones, with some missing. The repertoire holds about 2,100 clones, with about 32% as singletons. Study observations and caveats: Longer overall survival associated with higher blood T cell density; shorter survival with higher adjacent-lung clonality. Across samples, adjacent lung featured a median around 60 of the top 100 tumor clones. Clonality of T cells reached its maximum in uninvolved adjacent lung, surpassing tumor.

This TCR was sampled from a male donor aged 60 or over with stage I squamous cell lung carcinoma. The chain couples TRBV15 to TRBJ1-1, with 7 positions matching TRBD1. The source material was normal lung tissue next to the tumor, sampled before any cancer treatment. CDR3 in amino acids: CATSTSGTENTEAFF. For the CDR3, the DNA is TGTGCCACCAGCACCTCCGGGACAGAGAACACTGAAGCTTTCTTT.